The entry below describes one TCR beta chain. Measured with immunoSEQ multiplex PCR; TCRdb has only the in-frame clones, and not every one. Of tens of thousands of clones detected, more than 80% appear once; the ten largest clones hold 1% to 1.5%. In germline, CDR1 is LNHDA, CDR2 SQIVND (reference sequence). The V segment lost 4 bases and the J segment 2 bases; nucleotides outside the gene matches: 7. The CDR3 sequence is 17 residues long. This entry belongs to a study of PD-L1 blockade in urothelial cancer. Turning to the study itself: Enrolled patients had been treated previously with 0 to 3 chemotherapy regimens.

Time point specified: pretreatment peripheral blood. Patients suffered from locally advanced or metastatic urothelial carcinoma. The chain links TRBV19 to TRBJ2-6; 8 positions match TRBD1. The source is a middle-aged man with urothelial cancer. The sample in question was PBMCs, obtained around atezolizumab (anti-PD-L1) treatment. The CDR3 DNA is TGTGCCAGTAGTACCCCACAGGGGGTCCCTGGGGCCAACGTCCTGACTTTC. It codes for CASSTPQGVPGANVLTF.